This paragraph reports one T cell receptor beta chain. The germline CDR1 and CDR2 sequences are SGDLS and YYNGEE. V was clipped by 3 bases and J by 2 bases; unmatched bases: 4. The CDR3 length is 15 residues. This sample is drawn from a study of blood T cell repertoires in COVID-19. The assay was immunoSEQ multiplex PCR, and TCRdb's table has in-frame clones only and misses some. The table lists approximately 250,000 clones, roughly 80% of them singletons, with approximately 7.4% in the top ten. The material sequenced was peripheral blood. This TCR came from a woman in her 50s with acute or convalescent COVID-19. The chain employs TRBV9 and TRBJ2-1; 8 nucleotides line up with TRBD2. CDR3 DNA: TGTGCCAGCAGCGAGGGCGGGGGGCCCTACAATGAGCAGTTCTTC. Protein: CASSEGGGPYNEQFF. The full variable domain, rest sourced from reference TRBV9 and TRBJ2-1, is DSGVTQTPKHLITATGQRVTLRCSPRSGDLSVYWYQQSLDQGLQFLIQYYNGEERAKGNILERFSAQQFPDLHSELNLSSLELGDSALYFCASSEGGGPYNEQFFGPGTRLTVL.